The clone carrying this T cell receptor (beta chain) was found once. Its antigen is not known. CDR1 and CDR2 from the germline V gene are SQVTM and ANQGSEA. V was cut by 7 bases and J by 0 bases, with 7 bases left in between. This CDR3 region has 13 residues. This sample was taken from a study of cytomegalovirus exposure and HLA in healthy donors. Study in general: Across a few hundred genotyped donors, just over 80% landed in the Caucasian-associated ancestry cluster.

PCR was performed using 60 Vbeta and 13 Jbeta primers. Sequencing used immunoSEQ multiplex PCR; TCRdb keeps in-frame clones, though not all of them. The sample carries tens of thousands of clones, about 90% recorded once. The study's findings and limits: CMV serostatus was the sole immune exposure information available. A later analysis associated approximately 17,000 TCR beta sequences with HLA alleles at a 0.05 false discovery rate.

The sample comprised PBMCs. The receptor's source is a woman aged 35 to 49 in good health and CMV-seropositive. The chain uses TRBV29-1 and TRBJ2-6; D is ambiguous. CDR3 sequence reads: CSATVSGANVLTF. DNA of the CDR3: TGCAGCGCTACAGTCTCTGGGGCCAACGTCCTGACTTTC.